The sequence of this T cell receptor beta chain was determined in a study of T cells expressing NK-cell markers. Study context: Seven sequenced donors out of eight were HCMV-seropositive, one seronegative.

As the method of synthesis, 5'RACE template switching with UMIs yielded TCR beta cDNA. Reprocessing the 5' RACE reads, TCRdb reports a single entry for every CDR3 protein and omits DNA. The repertoire table contains about 150,000 distinct CDR3 sequences. From germline, CDR1 is KGHDR and CDR2 SFDVKD. The CDR3 contains 15 residues. Study-wide results and limits: Six donors had dominant NKG2C+ clonotypes that comprised about 1.0-7.0% of their CD8+ T cells. A handful of donors likewise had their CD3+CD56-NKG2C+ fraction led by these clonotypes.

With regard to this clonotype: Antigen: not known.

What was sequenced was blood T cells: a sorted CD56 or NKG2C T cell subset, CD4+ or CD8+ T cells, or bulk PBMC T cells (not recorded which). The chain joins TRBV24-1 to TRBJ2-2; the D call of TRBD1 rests on TCRdb alone, since no DNA is present to check it. This sequence was found in a woman aged 45-60 years in good health. CDR3 sequence: CATSDADRDTGELFF.